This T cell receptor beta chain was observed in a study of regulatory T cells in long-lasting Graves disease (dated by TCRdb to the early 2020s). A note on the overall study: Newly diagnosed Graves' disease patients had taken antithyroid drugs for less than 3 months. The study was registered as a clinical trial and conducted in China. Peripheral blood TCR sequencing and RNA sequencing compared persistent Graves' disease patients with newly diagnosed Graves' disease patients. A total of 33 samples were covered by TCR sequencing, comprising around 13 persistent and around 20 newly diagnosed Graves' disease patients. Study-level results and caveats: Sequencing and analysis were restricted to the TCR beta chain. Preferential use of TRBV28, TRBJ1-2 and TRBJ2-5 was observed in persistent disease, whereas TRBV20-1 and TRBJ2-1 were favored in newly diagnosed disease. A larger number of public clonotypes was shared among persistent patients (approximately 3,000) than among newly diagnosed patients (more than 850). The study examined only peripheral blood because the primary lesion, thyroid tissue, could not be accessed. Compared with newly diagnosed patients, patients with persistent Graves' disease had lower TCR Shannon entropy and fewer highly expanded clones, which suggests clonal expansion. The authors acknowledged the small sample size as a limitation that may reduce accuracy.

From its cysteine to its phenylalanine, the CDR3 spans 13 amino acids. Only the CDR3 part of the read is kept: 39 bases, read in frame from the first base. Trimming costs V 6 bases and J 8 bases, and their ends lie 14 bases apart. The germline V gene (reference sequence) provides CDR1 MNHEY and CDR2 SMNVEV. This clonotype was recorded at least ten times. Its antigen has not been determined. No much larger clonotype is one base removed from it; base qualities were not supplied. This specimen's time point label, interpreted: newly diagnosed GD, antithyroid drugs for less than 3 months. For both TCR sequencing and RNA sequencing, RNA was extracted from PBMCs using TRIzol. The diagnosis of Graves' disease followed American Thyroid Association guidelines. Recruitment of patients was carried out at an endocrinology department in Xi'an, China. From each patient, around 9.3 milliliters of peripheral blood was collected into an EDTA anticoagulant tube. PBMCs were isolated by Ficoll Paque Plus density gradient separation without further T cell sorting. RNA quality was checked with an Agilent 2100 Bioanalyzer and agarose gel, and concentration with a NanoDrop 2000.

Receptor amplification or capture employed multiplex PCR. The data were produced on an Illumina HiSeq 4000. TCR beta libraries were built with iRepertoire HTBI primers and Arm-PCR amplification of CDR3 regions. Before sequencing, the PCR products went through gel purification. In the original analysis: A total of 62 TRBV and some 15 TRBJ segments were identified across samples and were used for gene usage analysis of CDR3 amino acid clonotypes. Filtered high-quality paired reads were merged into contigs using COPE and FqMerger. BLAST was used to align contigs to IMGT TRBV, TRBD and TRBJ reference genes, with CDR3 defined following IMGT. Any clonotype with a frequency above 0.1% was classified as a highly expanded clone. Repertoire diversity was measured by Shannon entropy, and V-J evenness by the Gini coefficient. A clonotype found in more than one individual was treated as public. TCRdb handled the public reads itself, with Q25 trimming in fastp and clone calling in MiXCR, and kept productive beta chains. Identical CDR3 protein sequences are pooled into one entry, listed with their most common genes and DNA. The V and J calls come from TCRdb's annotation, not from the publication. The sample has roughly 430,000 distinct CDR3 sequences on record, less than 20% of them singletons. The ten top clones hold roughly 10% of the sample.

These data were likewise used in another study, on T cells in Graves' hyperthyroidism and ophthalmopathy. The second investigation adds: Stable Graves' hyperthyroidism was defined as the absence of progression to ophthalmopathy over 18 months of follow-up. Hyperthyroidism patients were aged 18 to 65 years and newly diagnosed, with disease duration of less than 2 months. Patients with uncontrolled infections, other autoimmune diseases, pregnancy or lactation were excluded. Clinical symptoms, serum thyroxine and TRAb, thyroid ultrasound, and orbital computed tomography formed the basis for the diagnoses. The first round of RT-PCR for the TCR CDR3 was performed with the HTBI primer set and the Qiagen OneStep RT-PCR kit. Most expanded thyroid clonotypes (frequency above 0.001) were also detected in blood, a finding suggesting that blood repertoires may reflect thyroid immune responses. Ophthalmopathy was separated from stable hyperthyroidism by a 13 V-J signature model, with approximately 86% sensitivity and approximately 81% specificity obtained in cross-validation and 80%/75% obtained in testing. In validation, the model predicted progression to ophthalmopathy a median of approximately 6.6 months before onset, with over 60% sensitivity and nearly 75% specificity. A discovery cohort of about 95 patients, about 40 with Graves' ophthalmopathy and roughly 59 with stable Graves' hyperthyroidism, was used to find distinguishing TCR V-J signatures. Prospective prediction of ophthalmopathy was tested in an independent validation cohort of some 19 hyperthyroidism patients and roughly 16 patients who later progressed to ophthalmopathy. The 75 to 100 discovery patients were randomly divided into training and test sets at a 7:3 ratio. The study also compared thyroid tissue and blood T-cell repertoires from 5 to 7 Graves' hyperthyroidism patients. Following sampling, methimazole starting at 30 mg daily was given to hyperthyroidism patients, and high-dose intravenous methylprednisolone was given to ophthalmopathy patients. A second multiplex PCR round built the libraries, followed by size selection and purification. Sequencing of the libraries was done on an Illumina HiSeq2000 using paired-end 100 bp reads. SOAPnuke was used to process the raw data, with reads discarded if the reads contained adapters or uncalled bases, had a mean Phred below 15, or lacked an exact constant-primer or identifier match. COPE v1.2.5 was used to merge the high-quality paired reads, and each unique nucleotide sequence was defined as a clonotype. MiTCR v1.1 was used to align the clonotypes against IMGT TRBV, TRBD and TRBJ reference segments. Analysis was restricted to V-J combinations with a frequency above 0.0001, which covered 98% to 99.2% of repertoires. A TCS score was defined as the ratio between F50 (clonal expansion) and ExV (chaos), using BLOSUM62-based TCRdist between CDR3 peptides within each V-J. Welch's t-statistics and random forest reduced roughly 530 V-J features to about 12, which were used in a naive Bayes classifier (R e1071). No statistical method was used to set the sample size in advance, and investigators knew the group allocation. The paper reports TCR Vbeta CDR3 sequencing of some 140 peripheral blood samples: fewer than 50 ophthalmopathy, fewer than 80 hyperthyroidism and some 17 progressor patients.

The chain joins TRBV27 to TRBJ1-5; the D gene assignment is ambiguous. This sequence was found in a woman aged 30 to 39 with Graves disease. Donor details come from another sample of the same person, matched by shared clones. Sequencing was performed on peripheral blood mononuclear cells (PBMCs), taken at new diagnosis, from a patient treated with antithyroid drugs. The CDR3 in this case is CASSHGRLEPQHF. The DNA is TGTGCCAGCAGCCATGGACGTTTGGAGCCCCAGCATTTT.